These 5 T cell receptor beta chains share one sample of origin, sequenced in a study of identical twins. Each CDR3 protein is one row after TCRdb ran MiXCR on the 5' RACE reads. Among 1.5 million or so distinct CDR3 sequences listed, under 35% were seen once. Sequencing was performed on cord blood. These receptors originate from a newborn girl in good health.

In its sample, this clonotype was seen many times. This chain uses TRBV5-1 with TRBJ2-7; 14 nucleotides align to TRBD2. The germline CDR1 and CDR2 sequences are SGHRS and YFSETQ. V lost 4 bases, J lost 2 bases, and 2 bases stayed unmatched. This CDR3 is built from 15 residues. CDR3 in amino acids: CASSMTSGRAYEQYF. In DNA, the CDR3 is TGCGCCAGCAGCATGACTAGCGGGAGGGCCTACGAGCAGTACTTC.

This chain uses TRBV7-2 with TRBJ2-1; 11 bases agree with TRBD2. Looked up from germline, CDR1 is SGHTA and CDR2 is FQGNSA. The V segment lost 2 bases and the J segment 5 bases; nucleotides outside the gene matches: 8. CDR3 size: 17 residues. The CDR3 here is CASSLRLAGYPNNEQFF. In DNA, the CDR3 is TGTGCCAGCAGCTTACGACTAGCGGGATACCCTAACAATGAGCAGTTCTTC.

This sequence joins TRBV20-1 and TRBJ2-1; TRBD1 matches 7 bases. Germline V gene data show CDR1 as DFQATT and CDR2 as SNEGSKA (reference sequence). V gave up 3 bases and J gave up 4 bases; unmatched junction bases: 3. The CDR3 has 13 amino acids. Here the CDR3 reads CSARGDRYNEQFF. The CDR3, as DNA: TGCAGTGCTAGGGGGGACAGATACAATGAGCAGTTCTTC.

The V and J genes are TRBV28 and TRBJ2-6; D gene unclear. Per the germline V gene, CDR1 is MDHEN and CDR2 is SYDVKM. Between the trimmed V and J ends, which lost 10 bases and 2 bases, there was a span of 6 bases. The CDR3 consists of 12 residues. Here the CDR3 DNA reads TGTGCCATTGGGGCTGGGGCCAACGTCCTGACTTTC. Residues: CAIGAGANVLTF.

Concerning this clonotype itself: At one end, the junction sequence differs from germline, possibly due to a read error. The chain has TRBV5-5 and TRBJ2-7; 8 bases match TRBD2. The germline V gene encodes CDR1 SGHKS and CDR2 YYEKEE (reference sequence). This CDR3 is built from 16 residues. The CDR3 here is CGSSLPTSEIIYEQYF. The DNA for the CDR3 is TGTGGCAGCAGCCTCCCGACTAGCGAGATAATCTACGAGCAGTACTTC.